This T cell receptor (beta chain) derives from a study of CD8+ T cells in alopecia areata. CDR3 length: 16 amino acids. Germline V CDR1 and CDR2: MGHRA, YSYEKL. As the sequencing template, cDNA was produced by extracting RNA and reverse transcribing it. Method: immunoSEQ multiplex PCR; TCRdb's copy keeps in-frame clones and lacks some. The profile shows some 100,000 clones, 55% to 65% of them singletons. Of note for this clone: Germline is not matched at one junction end, which may reflect a read error.

The sample consisted of CD4+ T cells sorted from blood. This receptor was taken from a human donor in good health. V gene TRBV4-1 combines with J gene TRBJ2-7, with a possible D match to TRBD1 (6 bases). The CDR3 sequence is CASSPKSQGNSGEQYF. Written as DNA, the CDR3 is TGTGCCAGCAGCCCAAAATCCCAGGGGAATTCGGGCGAGCAGTACTTC.